These 8 T cell receptor beta chains share one sample of origin, sequenced in a study of identical twins. TCRdb re-called the 5' RACE reads with MiXCR, one entry per CDR3 protein. The table has about 530,000 distinct CDR3 sequences, 12% to 15% seen once; the top ten hold around 0.48%. The same sample was also used in a study of yellow fever vaccine responses in identical twins.

Specimen: CD4+ T cells sorted from blood. The receptors come from a woman aged 18 to 35 in good health.

In this sample, this clonotype turned up many times. The chain uses TRBV12-3 or TRBV12-4 and TRBJ1-1; the D gene is possibly TRBD1 (5 bases). Trimming removed 4 bases at V and 6 bases at J, with 12 bases between. The CDR3 runs to 13 residues. The CDR3 sequence is CASSSVSGAEAFF. The CDR3 DNA follows: TGTGCCAGCAGTTCGGTCTCGGGGGCTGAAGCTTTCTTT.

This clonotype was seen just once. This sequence joins TRBV29-1 and TRBJ2-1, with 7 bases identical to TRBD2. CDR1 is SQVTM and CDR2 is ANQGSEA in the germline V gene. The CDR3 spans 14 residues. V dropped 0 bases and J dropped 9; count of bases not matched to a gene: 8. The CDR3 bases are TGCAGCGTTGAAGATCTTGGACTAGTGGGTGAGCAGTTCTTC. Its translation is CSVEDLGLVGEQFF.

This clonotype has a count of ten or more. The V call is TRBV18, the J call TRBJ2-7; unclear D gene. The CDR3 totals 12 residues. CDR1 and CDR2 from the germline V gene are KGHSH and LQKENI. With 1 base removed from V and 6 bases from J, the gap between germline ends came to 7 bases. CDR3 in amino acids: CASSPQAGEQYF. The CDR3 region has the DNA TGTGCCAGCTCACCACAGGCAGGCGAGCAGTACTTC.

This clonotype has only a few counts. CDR3 amino acids: CASSPPVRLSPGELFF. The CDR3 DNA follows: TGTGCCAGCAGCCCCCCTGTTCGGTTATCCCCCGGGGAGCTGTTTTTT. The V and J genes are TRBV3-1 and TRBJ2-2; no firm D call. Trimming removed 4 bases at V and 6 bases at J, with 18 bases between. CDR1 and CDR2 (germline): LGHDT, YNNKEL (reference sequence). This CDR3 spans 16 amino acids.

The chain combines TRBV6-5 with TRBJ2-5; weak D call: TRBD2 (5 bases). The CDR3 spans 16 residues. In germline, CDR1 is MNHEY, CDR2 SVGAGI. Deletions cut 2 bases from V and 4 bases from J, with 17 bases between. The CDR3 DNA reads TGTGCCAGCAGTTACGTTGAGGGTTTAGCCGGAGAGACCCAGTACTTC. It yields the protein CASSYVEGLAGETQYF.

This clonotype was detected a few times. The genes are TRBV12-3 or TRBV12-4 and TRBJ1-1; TRBD1 matches 9 bases. The trim removed 5 bases at V and 5 bases at J, leaving 6 bases unmatched. The CDR3 is 14 amino acids. CDR3 residues: CASSIQGARTEAFF. Here the CDR3 DNA reads TGTGCCAGCAGTATACAGGGGGCGCGAACTGAAGCTTTCTTT.

This clonotype has a handful of counts. The chain couples TRBV6-1 to TRBJ1-5, with TRBD1 identical over 7 bases. The CDR3 is made up of 15 amino acids. The germline V gene has CDR1 MNHNS and CDR2 SASEGT. Trimming cost V 5 bases and J 9 bases; bases outside gene matches: 13. DNA of the CDR3: TGTGCCAGCAGTCCACAGGGGAGGGGTCGTCGGCCCCAGCATTTT. Residues: CASSPQGRGRRPQHF.

This clonotype was detected a few times. V is TRBV7-8 and J is TRBJ2-5, with D possibly being TRBD2 (7 bases). Germline lookup yields CDR1 SGHVS and CDR2 FQNEAQ. The CDR3 has 14 residues. Trimming cost V 4 bases and J 4 bases, with 13 bases left between them. CDR3 sequence reads: CASSSKGGAETQYF. In nucleotides, the CDR3 is TGTGCCAGCAGCTCTAAAGGGGGGGCAGAGACCCAGTACTTC. Based on the CDR3 plus reference TRBV7-8 and TRBJ2-5, the full variable domain is GAGVSQSPRYKVAKRGQDVALRCDPISGHVSLFWYQQALGQGPEFLTYFQNEAQLDKSGLPSDRFFAERPEGSVSTLKIQRTQQEDSAVYLCASSSKGGAETQYFGPGTRLLVL.